What follows are 14 T cell receptor beta chains derived from one specimen sequenced in a study of human T cells and chemical hapten exposure. TCRdb re-called the RACE reads through MiXCR, storing one row per CDR3 protein. Among 25,000 to 35,000 distinct CDR3 sequences listed, almost 6% were seen once. The sample's time point: patch test 3, about 24 weeks after DPC sensitization. The treatment was: therapeutic diphenylcyclopropenone sensitization with weekly scalp DPC. The input for sequencing was whole blood, taken in connection with sensitization to the hapten diphenylcyclopropenone (DPC). Receptors were obtained from a man in his thirties or forties with alopecia areata. Some clones in this sample may be carry-over from other donors' samples.

This clonotype was recorded many times. The chain combines TRBV29-1 with TRBJ2-7, with 10 bases that match TRBD2. The trim removed 0 bases at V and 7 bases at J, leaving 12 bases unmatched. This CDR3 spans 16 amino acids. Germline assignment: CDR1 SQVTM and CDR2 ANQGSEA. The CDR3 nucleotides are TGCAGCGTTGAAGAAGGAGCGGGAGGGCCGAGGTATGAGCAGTACTTC. Translated, it gives CSVEEGAGGPRYEQYF.

This clonotype appeared many times. The rearrangement links TRBV19 to TRBJ2-5, with TRBD1 identical over 7 bases. This CDR3 contains 13 residues. The V and J ends lost 8 bases and 3 bases, in that order; junction bases with no gene match: 6. Germline lookup yields CDR1 LNHDA and CDR2 SQIVND (reference sequence). The CDR3, as DNA: TGTGCCAGTCGAGCAACAGGGGAAGAGACCCAGTACTTC. It codes for CASRATGEETQYF.

This clonotype came up many times. This chain uses TRBV7-9 with TRBJ2-7; D is uncertain. V dropped 5 bases and J dropped 5 bases, with 13 bases sitting between them. CDR3 length: 13 residues. The germline CDR1 and CDR2 sequences are SEHNR and FQNEAQ (reference sequence). The CDR3 sequence is CASSLYGTDEQYF. CDR3 DNA sequence: TGTGCCAGCAGCCTATATGGTACCGACGAGCAGTACTTC.

About this clonotype: Given a much more abundant clone one base away, this may be a read error. This rearrangement joins TRBV11-2 to TRBJ2-5; 10 bases align to TRBD2. The CDR3 loop spans 14 amino acids. Germline V gene sequence: CDR1 SGHAT, CDR2 FQNNGV. CDR3 amino acids: CSSSRTSGQETQYF. For the CDR3, the DNA is TGTTCCAGCAGCCGGACTAGCGGTCAAGAGACCCAGTACTTC.

This clonotype was detected many times. This sequence joins TRBV29-1 and TRBJ2-1; 15 bases are shared with TRBD2. Germline V gives CDR1 SQVTM, CDR2 ANQGSEA. The length of the CDR3 is 18 residues. Germline trimming cut 7 bases from V and 4 bases from J; bases unmatched to any gene: 14. CDR3 DNA: TGCAGCGCCCTGACAGGGAGCGGGACTAGCGGGGGGTACAATGAGCAGTTCTTC. Translation: CSALTGSGTSGGYNEQFF.

This clonotype was counted many times. The rearrangement joins TRBV5-1 to TRBJ2-7, with 10 bases that match TRBD1. The CDR3 runs 14 residues. The V segment lost 4 bases and the J segment 4 bases; nucleotides outside the gene matches: 5. Germline values: CDR1 SGHRS, CDR2 YFSETQ. The chain's CDR3 is CASSPTGGGYEQYF. CDR3 in DNA: TGCGCCAGCAGCCCGACAGGGGGCGGGTACGAGCAGTACTTC.

This clonotype is termed medium-sized (0.01 to 0.1%). The genes are TRBV29-1 and TRBJ2-5; D may be TRBD1 (5 bases). V was trimmed by 4 bases and J by 4 bases, leaving 10 bases between them. Germline lookup yields CDR1 SQVTM and CDR2 ANQGSEA. This CDR3 has 12 residues. CDR3 region: CSVVSTAETQYF. The CDR3 DNA sequence: TGCAGCGTTGTCTCGACAGCAGAGACCCAGTACTTC.

This clonotype counts as medium-sized. The rearrangement joins TRBV7-8 to TRBJ2-3; TRBD2 aligns across 8 bases. This CDR3 spans 15 amino acids. After removal of 7 bases from V and 2 bases from J, the junction contained 8 bases not matched to a gene. CDR1 and CDR2 from the germline V gene are SGHVS and FQNEAQ. CDR3 sequence (DNA): TGTGCCAGCACCTACCGGGGACTAGACACAGATACGCAGTATTTT. It translates to CASTYRGLDTDTQYF.

This clonotype has ten or more counts. The chain combines TRBV5-4 with TRBJ2-7, with TRBD2 matching over 7 bases. J was trimmed by 3 bases and V by 3 bases; bases with no gene match: 3. This CDR3 has 13 amino acids. Germline CDR1 is SGHNT and CDR2 is YYREEE (reference sequence). CDR3 sequence: CASSSGTNYEQYF. CDR3 coding DNA: TGTGCCAGCAGCTCCGGGACTAACTACGAGCAGTACTTC.

This clonotype was detected a few times. Lacking the conserved final phenylalanine or tryptophan, this CDR3 likely reflects a read error. No DNA is shown, since the ends of the CDR3 on it are uncertain; the CDR3 is the one TCRdb lists. This sequence joins TRBV13 and TRBJ2-1; the DNA was not compared with TRBD1, the D call given in the table. With termini counted, the CDR3 has 15 amino acids. The germline CDR1 and CDR2 sequences are PRHDT and FYEKMQ (reference sequence). Here the CDR3 reads CASSLGGDNEQFFGP.

The V gene is TRBV19, the J gene TRBJ1-4, with 11 bases matching TRBD1. V trimming: 3 bases; J trimming: 7 bases; junction bases outside the gene matches: 7. The CDR3 runs to 16 residues. The germline CDR1 and CDR2 sequences are LNHDA and SQIVND (reference sequence). CDR3 loop: CASSITGQGAGEKLFF. CDR3 nucleotides: TGTGCCAGTAGTATCACCGGACAGGGGGCGGGTGAAAAACTGTTTTTT. Supplemented by reference TRBV19 and TRBJ1-4, the full variable domain reads DGGITQSPKYLFRKEGQNVTLSCEQNLNHDAMYWYRQDPGQGLRLIYYSQIVNDFQKGDIAEGYSVSREKKESFPLTVTSAQKNPTAFYLCASSITGQGAGEKLFFGSGTQLSVL.

This clonotype showed up many times. The V call is TRBV6-2 or TRBV6-3, the J call TRBJ1-6; D is possibly TRBD1 (5 bases). The CDR3 contains 16 residues. V lost 7 bases and J 13 bases, leaving 26 bases between the germline ends. Germline-derived CDR1 and CDR2 are MNHEY and SVGEGT. DNA of the CDR3: TGTGCCAGCATCCAAAGACCCGGACAAAGCGGCCCGCCCCTCCACTTT. Its protein product is CASIQRPGQSGPPLHF.

There are many counts of this clonotype. The rearrangement links TRBV3-2 to TRBJ2-1; TRBD2, as called in the table, went unchecked against the DNA. TRBV3-2 represents a pseudogene. CDR3 length: 14 residues. The CDR3 DNA reads TGTGCCAGCATGGGACTAGCGGGGCTCAATGAGCAGTTCTTC. It translates to CASMGLAGLNEQFF.

This clonotype was seen repeatedly, ten times or more. This sequence joins TRBV7-2 and TRBJ2-5, with 11 bases identical to TRBD1. CDR3 length equals 16 residues. The germline gives CDR1 SGHTA, CDR2 FQGNSA. The J segment lost 4 bases and the V segment lost 2 bases, leaving 6 bases of the junction unmatched. The DNA for the CDR3 is TGTGCCAGCAGCTTATTTGGGACAGGGGGGGCAGAGACCCAGTACTTC. Translation: CASSLFGTGGAETQYF.